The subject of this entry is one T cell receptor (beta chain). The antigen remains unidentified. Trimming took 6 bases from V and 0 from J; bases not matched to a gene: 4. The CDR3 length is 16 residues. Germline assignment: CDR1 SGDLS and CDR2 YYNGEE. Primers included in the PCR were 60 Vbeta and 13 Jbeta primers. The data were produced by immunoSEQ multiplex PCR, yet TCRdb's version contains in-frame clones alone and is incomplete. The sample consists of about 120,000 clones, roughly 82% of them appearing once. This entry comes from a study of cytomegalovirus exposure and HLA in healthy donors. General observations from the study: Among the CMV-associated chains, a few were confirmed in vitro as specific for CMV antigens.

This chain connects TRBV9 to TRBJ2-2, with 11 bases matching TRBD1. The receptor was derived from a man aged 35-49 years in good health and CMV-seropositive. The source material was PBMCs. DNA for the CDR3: TGTGCCAGCACCCTGGGACAGGGGGCGAACACCGGGGAGCTGTTTTTT. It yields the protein CASTLGQGANTGELFF.